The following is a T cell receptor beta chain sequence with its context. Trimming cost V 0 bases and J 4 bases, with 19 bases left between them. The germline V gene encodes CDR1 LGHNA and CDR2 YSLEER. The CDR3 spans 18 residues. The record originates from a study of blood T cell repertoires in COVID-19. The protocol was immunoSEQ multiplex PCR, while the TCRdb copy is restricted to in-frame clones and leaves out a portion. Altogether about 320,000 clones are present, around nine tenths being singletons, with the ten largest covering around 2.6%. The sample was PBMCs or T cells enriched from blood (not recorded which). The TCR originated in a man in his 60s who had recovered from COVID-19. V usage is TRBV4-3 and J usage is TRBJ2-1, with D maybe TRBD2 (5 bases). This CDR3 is CASSQDSGQRQIYNEQFF. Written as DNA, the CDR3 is TGCGCCAGCAGCCAAGATAGTGGGCAGCGGCAAATATACAATGAGCAGTTCTTC.